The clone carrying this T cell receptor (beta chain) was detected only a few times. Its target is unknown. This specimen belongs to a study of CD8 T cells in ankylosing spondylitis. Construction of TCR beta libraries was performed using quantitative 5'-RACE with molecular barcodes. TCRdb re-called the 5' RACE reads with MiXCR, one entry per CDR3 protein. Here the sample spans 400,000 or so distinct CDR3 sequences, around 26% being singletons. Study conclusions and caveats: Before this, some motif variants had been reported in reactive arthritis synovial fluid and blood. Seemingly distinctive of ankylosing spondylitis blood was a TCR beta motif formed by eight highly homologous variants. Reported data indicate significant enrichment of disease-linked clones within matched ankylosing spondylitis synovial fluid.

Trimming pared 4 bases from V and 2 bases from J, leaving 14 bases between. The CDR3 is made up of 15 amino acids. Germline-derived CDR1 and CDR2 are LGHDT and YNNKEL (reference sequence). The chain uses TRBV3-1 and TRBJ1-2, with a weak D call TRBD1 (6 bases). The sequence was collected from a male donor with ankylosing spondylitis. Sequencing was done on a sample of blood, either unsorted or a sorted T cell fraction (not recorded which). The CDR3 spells CASSPLRGANYGYTF. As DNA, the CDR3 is TGTGCCAGCAGCCCCCTCCGGGGGGCGAACTATGGCTACACCTTC.